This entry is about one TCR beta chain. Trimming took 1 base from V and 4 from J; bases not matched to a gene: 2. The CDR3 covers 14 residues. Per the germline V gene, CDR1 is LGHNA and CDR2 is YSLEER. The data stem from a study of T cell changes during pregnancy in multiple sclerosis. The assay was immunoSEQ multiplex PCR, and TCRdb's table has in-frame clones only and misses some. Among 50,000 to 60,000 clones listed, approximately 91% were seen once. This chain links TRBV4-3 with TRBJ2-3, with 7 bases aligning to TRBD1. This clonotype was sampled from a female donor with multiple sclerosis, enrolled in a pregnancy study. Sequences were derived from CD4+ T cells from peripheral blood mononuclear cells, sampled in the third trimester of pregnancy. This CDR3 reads CASSQVGTADTQYF. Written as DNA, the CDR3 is TGCGCCAGCAGCCAAGTCGGGACAGCAGATACGCAGTATTTT.